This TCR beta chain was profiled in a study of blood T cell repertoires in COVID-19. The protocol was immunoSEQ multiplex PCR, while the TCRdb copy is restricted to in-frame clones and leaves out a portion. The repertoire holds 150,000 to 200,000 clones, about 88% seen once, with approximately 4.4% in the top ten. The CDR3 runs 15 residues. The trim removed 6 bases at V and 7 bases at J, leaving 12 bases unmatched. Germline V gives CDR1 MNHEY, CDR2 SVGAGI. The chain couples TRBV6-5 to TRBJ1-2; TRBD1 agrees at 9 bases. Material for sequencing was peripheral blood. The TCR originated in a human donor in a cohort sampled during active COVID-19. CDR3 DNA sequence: TGTGCCAGCAGATCCCACACGGGACAGGGTACTGGCTACACCTTC. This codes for CASRSHTGQGTGYTF.